These 19 T cell receptor beta chains originate from one sample sequenced in a study of CD8 T cells in ankylosing spondylitis. Overall study results and limits: Seemingly characteristic of ankylosing spondylitis blood was a TCR beta motif consisting of roughly 8 highly homologous variants.

TCRdb passed the 5' RACE reads through MiXCR, listing each CDR3 protein once. Seen here are under 850,000 distinct CDR3 sequences, 15% to 20% observed once, and the top ten hold about 19%. No antigens are known for them. The sequencing input was blood, either unsorted or a sorted T cell fraction (not recorded which). These receptors came from a male donor with ankylosing spondylitis.

The chain recombines TRBV2 with TRBJ2-2; 7 bases fit TRBD2. The CDR3 extends over 15 amino acids. Germline CDR1 reads SNHLY; CDR2 reads FYNNEI. The V gene end was trimmed by 7 bases and the J gene end by 0 bases; junction bases not matched to a gene: 5. Written as DNA, the CDR3 is TGTGCCAGCATTTCAGGACTAGCGAACACCGGGGAGCTGTTTTTT. Translated, it gives CASISGLANTGELFF.

This clonotype was picked up one time. The rearrangement joins TRBV20-1 to TRBJ1-1, with D maybe TRBD1 (6 bases). With 3 bases removed from V and 8 bases from J, the gap between germline ends came to 22 bases. Germline assignment: CDR1 DFQATT and CDR2 SNEGSKA (reference sequence). There are 15 residues in the CDR3. The CDR3 bases are TGCAGTGCTAGCGGAGAGACAGGCCTTCCCAACGAAGCTTTCTTT. Translation: CSASGETGLPNEAFF.

The chain uses TRBV6-2 or TRBV6-3 and TRBJ1-1, with a weak D call TRBD1 (6 bases). This CDR3 has 14 amino acids. Trimming took off 2 bases at V and 1 base at J, with 8 bases between the two ends. In germline, CDR1 is MNHEY, CDR2 SVGEGT. The CDR3 DNA reads TGTGCCAGCAGTTACATGGGACAGAACACTGAAGCTTTCTTT. Translated: CASSYMGQNTEAFF.

This clonotype was recorded a few times. The chain carries TRBV4-1 and TRBJ2-2; the D is unclear. Germline CDR1 is MGHRA and CDR2 is YSYEKL. The V end was cut by 5 bases, the J end by 5 bases, with 12 bases between. The CDR3 totals 14 residues. CDR3 region: CASSFRLSTGELFF. The CDR3 DNA follows: TGCGCCAGCAGCTTCCGACTGAGTACCGGGGAGCTGTTTTTT.

This clonotype has just one count. V and J are TRBV4-1 and TRBJ2-7, with 7 bases matching TRBD1. Germline CDR1 MGHRA, CDR2 YSYEKL. CDR3 length: 15 amino acids. V dropped 3 bases and J dropped 2; count of bases not matched to a gene: 7. The CDR3 reads CASSHPGQRTYEQYF. The CDR3 DNA reads as TGCGCCAGCAGCCATCCGGGACAGCGAACCTACGAGCAGTACTTC.

This chain uses TRBV29-1 with TRBJ2-7; 12 bases align to TRBD2. J gave up 5 bases and V 6 bases, and 11 bases lay outside the gene matches. Per the germline V gene, CDR1 is SQVTM and CDR2 is ANQGSEA. The CDR3 runs 15 residues. As DNA, the CDR3 is TGCAGCGTCGAGCTAGCGGGAGGGCTGGAAAACGAGCAGTACTTC. Amino acids: CSVELAGGLENEQYF.

The chain is built from TRBV5-1 and TRBJ1-1; TRBD1 matches at 8 bases. This CDR3 has 14 amino acids. Germline-derived CDR1 and CDR2 are SGHRS and YFSETQ. The V and J ends lost 3 bases and 3 bases, in that order; junction bases with no gene match: 4. The CDR3, as DNA: TGCGCCAGCAGCTACAGGGGGGTCGACACTGAAGCTTTCTTT. Amino acid sequence: CASSYRGVDTEAFF. Combining the CDR3 with reference TRBV5-1 and TRBJ1-1 gives the whole variable domain KAGVTQTPRYLIKTRGQQVTLSCSPISGHRSVSWYQQTPGQGLQFLFEYFSETQRNKGNFPGRFSGRQFSNSRSEMNVSTLELGDSALYLCASSYRGVDTEAFFGQGTRLTVV.

A few counts support this clonotype. The V call is TRBV29-1, the J call TRBJ2-1, with TRBD1 matching 11 bases. This CDR3 region has 13 residues. Germline loops: CDR1 SQVTM, CDR2 ANQGSEA. V trimming: 6 bases; J trimming: 4 bases; junction bases outside the gene matches: 2. CDR3 coding DNA: TGCAGCGTCGGGACAGGGGGGTACAATGAGCAGTTCTTC. Its translation is CSVGTGGYNEQFF.

This clonotype was observed a few times. The CDR3 DNA reads as TGCGCCAGCGGGGAGACGGCCAACCCCAGAACTTTCTTT. The encoded protein is CASGETANPRTFF. The rearrangement uses TRBV4-3 and TRBJ1-1; no firm D call. The length of the CDR3 is 13 residues. Per germline, CDR1 LGHNA and CDR2 YSLEER. V lost 8 bases to trimming and J lost 12 bases, with 22 bases between them.

A few counts support this clonotype. The V and J genes are TRBV12-3 or TRBV12-4 and TRBJ1-2; D is uncertain. This CDR3 is built from 13 residues. Between the trimmed V and J ends, which lost 7 bases and 6 bases, there was a span of 15 bases. The CDR3 DNA reads TGTGCCAGCACCCCGGGTGGGGAAAATGGCTACACCTTC. Its translation is CASTPGGENGYTF.

This chain connects TRBV6-1 to TRBJ2-3; D may match TRBD1 or TRBD2 (7 bases each). The V and J ends lost 6 bases and 2 bases respectively, with 15 bases between them. CDR1 is MNHNS, CDR2 SASEGT, per germline. The CDR3 runs to 15 residues. CDR3 nucleotide sequence: TGTGCCAGCAGAAGCGGGACAGTTGACACAGATACGCAGTATTTT. Its protein product is CASRSGTVDTDTQYF.

Ten or more counts support this clonotype. The rearrangement uses TRBV25-1 and TRBJ2-7; no reliable D call. The CDR3 covers 14 residues. V lost 3 bases to trimming and J lost 0 bases, with 9 bases between them. Germline values: CDR1 MGHDK, CDR2 SYGVNS. This chain's CDR3 is CASSEYPSSYEQYF. In DNA, the CDR3 is TGTGCCAGCAGTGAGTATCCTAGCTCCTACGAGCAGTACTTC.

V usage is TRBV29-1 and J usage is TRBJ1-2, with 9 bases aligning to TRBD1. Germline V gene lookup returns CDR1 SQVTM and CDR2 ANQGSEA. Trimming took 5 bases from V and 6 from J; bases not matched to a gene: 7. The CDR3 runs to 13 residues. The CDR3 nucleotides are TGCAGCGTTCTCCGGGACAGGGACCATGGCTACACCTTC. Translation: CSVLRDRDHGYTF.

The chain couples TRBV12-3 or TRBV12-4 to TRBJ2-5; 7 nucleotides align to TRBD2. The V segment lost 0 bases and the J segment 10 bases; nucleotides outside the gene matches: 5. The CDR3 is 13 amino acids. For the CDR3, the DNA is TGTGCCAGCAGTTTAGCGGGACCGGGGGGCCAGTACTTC. Its protein is CASSLAGPGGQYF.

Ten or more counts support this clonotype. V usage is TRBV15 and J usage is TRBJ1-4; 7 positions match TRBD1. CDR3 size: 15 residues. Germline V lookup: CDR1 LNHNV, CDR2 YYDKDF (reference sequence). V was pared by 3 bases and J by 12 bases, with 13 bases of the junction left unmatched. Here the CDR3 DNA reads TGTGCCACCAGCAGGGCCGGGACAGTTACAGGGGAACTGTTTTTT. It specifies CATSRAGTVTGELFF.

This clonotype was seen a handful of times. The chain employs TRBV7-9 and TRBJ2-1; no firm D call. V gave up 0 bases and J gave up 3 bases, with 9 bases separating them. This CDR3 is built from 15 residues. Germline CDR1 is SEHNR and CDR2 is FQNEAQ (reference sequence). The CDR3 DNA is TGTGCCAGCAGCTTAGCCCCAGTAGACTACAATGAGCAGTTCTTC. Translating gives CASSLAPVDYNEQFF.

This clonotype has at least ten counts. The CDR3, as DNA: TGCGCCAGCAGCACTAGCGGGAACACCGGGGAGCTGTTTTTT. Residues: CASSTSGNTGELFF. The V and J genes are TRBV5-1 and TRBJ2-2, with TRBD2 matching 8 bases. The CDR3 has 14 residues. CDR1 is SGHRS, CDR2 YFSETQ, per germline. V was clipped by 4 bases and J by 1 base; unmatched bases: 0.

This clonotype showed up just a few times. The rearrangement uses TRBV6-5 and TRBJ1-6; D unresolved. Deletions cut 2 bases from V and 9 bases from J, with 20 bases between. This CDR3 is built from 17 residues. Germline-derived CDR1 and CDR2 are MNHEY and SVGAGI. The CDR3 reads CASSYGRELGVSSPLHF. CDR3 coding DNA: TGTGCCAGCAGTTACGGACGGGAATTAGGCGTTTCTTCACCCCTCCACTTT.

This clonotype appeared a few times. The V call is TRBV12-3 or TRBV12-4, the J call TRBJ1-4; D is unresolved. The CDR3 covers 14 residues. Trimming cost V 4 bases and J 5 bases, with 11 bases left between them. The CDR3 protein is CASSSTTENEKLFF. DNA of the CDR3: TGTGCCAGCAGTTCTACTACTGAGAATGAAAAACTGTTTTTT.